The text below deals with one T cell receptor (beta chain). The length of the CDR3 is 12 residues. Germline V gene sequence: CDR1 MNHEY, CDR2 SVGAGI. TCR libraries were prepared from about 3,400 ng total RNA each. The authors made each sample's cDNA in eight separate reactions. TCRdb reprocessed the 5' RACE reads; each CDR3 protein has one entry and no DNA is given. This sample contains about 450,000 distinct CDR3 sequences. This specimen comes from a study of monozygotic twins with inflammatory bowel disease. The sample comprised blood. The receptor was isolated from a human donor with ulcerative colitis or Crohn's disease, or a healthy co-twin of an affected twin (not recorded which). The chain joins TRBV6-5 to TRBJ2-1. CDR3 sequence: CASIGINNEQFF.